This entry concerns a single TCR beta chain. The antigen is unknown. Per the germline V gene, CDR1 is LGHNA and CDR2 is YNFKEQ. V was clipped by 3 bases and J by 5 bases; unmatched bases: 8. CDR3 length equals 15 residues. The isolated RNA, all of it, was reverse transcribed, so expressed TCRB transcripts were what got sequenced. Measured with immunoSEQ multiplex PCR; TCRdb has only the in-frame clones, and not every one. The table has hundreds of thousands of clones, around 15% seen once. Each sorted fraction was over 98% pure. The sample originates from a study of beta chain features in type 1 diabetes. Study findings and constraints: Among type 1 diabetes patients, VDJ junctions had fewer insertions and more deletions.

The sequence came from a man younger than 35 in good health. The V gene is TRBV4-2, the J gene TRBJ1-1, with TRBD1 identical over 8 bases. Sequencing input: naive CD4+ T cells from blood. The CDR3 DNA reads as TGTGCCAGCAGCCAGGTGCCAGGGGGCTCGACTGAAGCTTTCTTT. Translated, it gives CASSQVPGGSTEAFF.